The table lists the clone carrying this T cell receptor beta chain with a few counts. What it recognizes is unknown. Distinct nucleotide sequences in the sample also encode this CDR3. Trimming took 1 base from V and 4 from J, leaving 7 bases between them. This CDR3 region has 13 residues. Germline CDR1 is SEHNR and CDR2 is FQNEAQ (reference sequence). The source of the sample is a study of shared clonotypes between healthy human individuals. Across the study: The study used three CD4 naive, three CD4 memory, two CD8 naive and one CD8 memory plate per donor. Study-wide results and caveats: Clonotypes that were shared across a handful of donors made up about 5.1% of naive CD4 clonotypes.

Authors' methods: ImmunoSEQ yielded junction-only sequences lacking quality scores, so filtering differed. TCRdb's table, derived via immunoSEQ multiplex PCR, lists solely in-frame clones and lacks some. V, J and clone size are those of that table, while D and trimming were read from the DNA. The data hold approximately 980,000 clones, with less than 85% observed a single time. The TCR comes from a man between 18 and 35 years old in good health. This chain uses TRBV7-9 with TRBJ1-1; D is perhaps TRBD1 (5 bases). Sequenced input: memory CD4+ T cells sorted from blood. Subset indicated: CD45RA-negative fraction. The CDR3 coding sequence is TGTGCCAGCAGCTTAGATGGGGGCACTGAAGCTTTCTTT. Residues: CASSLDGGTEAFF.